This T cell receptor (beta chain) was recorded in a study of T cell responses to AZD1222 COVID-19 vaccine. Libraries were prepared by immunoSEQ multiplex PCR; TCRdb keeps only in-frame clonotypes and omits some of them. The sample comprises about 97,000 clones, about 88% of which are singletons, and over 2.5% rests with the top ten. The germline V and J ends were trimmed by 9 bases and 6 bases, with 15 bases remaining between them. The CDR3 extends over 14 amino acids. CDR1 and CDR2 (germline): MDHEN, SYDVKM. Study-wide results and caveats: In a largely white British group with more females than males, clonal diversity was possibly underestimated. Increases in Spike-specific TCR breadth and depth were seen after two AZD1222 doses.

In the case of this clone: The antigen is unknown.

The clonotype was recovered from an adult in good health. The starting material was peripheral blood, obtained on day 0 of AZD1222 vaccination. The V call is TRBV28, the J call TRBJ1-6; D might be TRBD1 (5 bases). The CDR3 reads CASRAGISNSPLHF. Here the CDR3 DNA reads TGTGCCAGTCGCGCAGGGATTAGTAATTCACCCCTCCACTTT.